The source of this T cell receptor beta chain is a study of T cell changes during pregnancy in multiple sclerosis. CDR1 and CDR2 (germline): MGHDK, SYGVNS. V lost 2 bases and J 15 bases, leaving 11 bases between the germline ends. The CDR3 has 11 residues. Repertoires were generated with immunoSEQ multiplex PCR, while TCRdb's copy carries only in-frame clones and drops some. The sample contains fewer than 50,000 clones, approximately 94% of which appear only once. This clone came up a few times. The input for sequencing was CD8+ T cells from peripheral blood mononuclear cells, taken in the third trimester of pregnancy. This clonotype was sampled from a female donor with multiple sclerosis, enrolled in a pregnancy study. The chain couples TRBV25-1 to TRBJ2-1; possible D gene TRBD1, 6 bases. The CDR3 spells CASSEGRGRFF. The DNA for the CDR3 is TGTGCCAGCAGTGAAGGCAGGGGCAGGTTCTTC.